Below are 11 T cell receptor beta chains sequenced from a single sample in a study of glioma-infiltrating T cells after dendritic cell vaccination (dated by TCRdb to 2016 to 2017). Read against the paper, the sample's time point label means: after dendritic cell vaccination, including at tumor progression/relapse. The library relied on the immunoSEQ multiplex PCR assay. The source is immuneACCESS, and TCRdb retained only in-frame sequences with V and J called. Part of the clones is not carried over; for the studies checked, unresolved V genes explain less than half of this, and the remainder is unexplained. This sample gives tens of thousands of clones in total; around 85% of them show up just once. The ten largest clones represent about 9.3% of the sample. The sequencing used blood, collected after dendritic cell vaccination. These receptors were collected from a human donor with glioblastoma.

The J gene is TRBJ2-7, the V gene TRBV27, with TRBD1 identical over 8 bases. Trimming at V came to 4 bases and at J to 3 bases, leaving 8 bases not matched to a gene. Germline-derived CDR1 and CDR2 are MNHEY and SMNVEV (reference sequence). The CDR3 is 15 residues long. The CDR3 loop is CASSWTGIGIYEQYF. The CDR3 DNA reads TGTGCCAGCAGTTGGACAGGGATCGGGATCTACGAGCAGTACTTC.

J is TRBJ2-7 and V is TRBV5-1; D call uncertain. The V and J ends lost 0 bases and 6 bases respectively, with 7 bases between them. This CDR3 has 12 residues. Germline CDR1 reads SGHRS; CDR2 reads YFSETQ. The CDR3 bases are TGCGCCAGCAGCTTGGGAACATCCGAGCAGTACTTC. It codes for CASSLGTSEQYF.

Here the CDR3 DNA reads TGTGCCAGCAGCTCCCCAGTGTCTGAGCAGTTCTTC. Its protein is CASSSPVSEQFF. The chain employs TRBV7-9 and TRBJ2-1; D uncertain. V was clipped by 4 bases and J by 9 bases, with 10 bases between them. Germline-derived CDR1 and CDR2 are SEHNR and FQNEAQ (reference sequence). The length of the CDR3 is 12 residues. The variable domain in full, completed from reference TRBV7-9 and TRBJ2-1, reads DTGVSQNPRHKITKRGQNVTFRCDPISEHNRLYWYRQTLGQGPEFLTYFQNEAQLEKSRLLSDRFSAERPKGSFSTLEIQRTEQGDSAMYLCASSSPVSEQFFGPGTRLTVL.

This rearrangement joins TRBV2 to TRBJ1-2; 9 nucleotides align to TRBD1. The V gene's germline CDR1 is SNHLY and CDR2 FYNNEI. Trimming cost V 8 bases and J 8 bases; bases outside gene matches: 18. This CDR3 contains 16 residues. Written as DNA, the CDR3 is TGTGCCAGCGAGGGGGACCCGGACAGGGGACTTTTGGGCTACACCTTC. As protein: CASEGDPDRGLLGYTF.

The CDR3 DNA reads as TGTGCCAGCAGCCCCACGGGGGGCGAAGTTAGCACTGAAGCTTTCTTT. The encoded protein is CASSPTGGEVSTEAFF. This chain links TRBV9 with TRBJ1-1; tentatively, D is TRBD1 (6 bases). CDR1 and CDR2 from the germline V gene are SGDLS and YYNGEE. The CDR3 is 16 residues long. With 4 bases removed from V and 4 bases from J, the gap between germline ends came to 20 bases. Full variable domain (rest looked up from reference TRBV9 and TRBJ1-1): DSGVTQTPKHLITATGQRVTLRCSPRSGDLSVYWYQQSLDQGLQFLIQYYNGEERAKGNILERFSAQQFPDLHSELNLSSLELGDSALYFCASSPTGGEVSTEAFFGQGTRLTVV.

V and J are TRBV5-1 and TRBJ1-3; D might be TRBD1 (5 bases). V was clipped by 0 bases and J by 3 bases, with 13 bases between them. The V gene's germline CDR1 is SGHRS and CDR2 YFSETQ. This CDR3 is 16 amino acids long. DNA for the CDR3: TGCGCCAGCAGCTTGGACCCCCCAGGGTATGGAAACACCATATATTTT. This sequence encodes CASSLDPPGYGNTIYF.

This clone occurred once. V is TRBV6-1 and J is TRBJ1-4, with no clear D. The V and J ends lost 5 bases and 0 bases respectively, with 13 bases between them. The CDR3 loop spans 16 amino acids. Germline CDR1 MNHNS, CDR2 SASEGT. The CDR3 DNA is TGTGCCAGCAGTCAAGGACGGAGTGCAACTAATGAAAAACTGTTTTTT. Its protein is CASSQGRSATNEKLFF.

This clone was detected once. The chain has TRBV7-9 and TRBJ2-7; D not certain. V dropped 2 bases and J dropped 3 bases, with 5 bases sitting between them. The CDR3 totals 12 residues. Germline V lookup: CDR1 SEHNR, CDR2 FQNEAQ (reference sequence). The DNA for the CDR3 is TGTGCCAGCAGCTTAACTCTCTACGAGCAGTACTTC. This gives the protein CASSLTLYEQYF.

CDR3 sequence reads: CATSRDAIRIGTGEAFF. In nucleotides, the CDR3 is TGTGCCACCAGCAGAGATGCCATACGGATCGGGACAGGTGAAGCTTTCTTT. This chain uses TRBV15 with TRBJ1-1; 8 nucleotides agree with TRBD1. V gave up 0 bases and J gave up 7 bases; unmatched junction bases: 13. This CDR3 is built from 17 residues. CDR1 is LNHNV, CDR2 YYDKDF, per germline (reference sequence). Full variable domain (rest looked up from reference TRBV15 and TRBJ1-1): DAMVIQNPRYQVTQFGKPVTLSCSQTLNHNVMYWYQQKSSQAPKLLFHYYDKDFNNEADTPDNFQSRRPNTSFCFLDIRSPGLGDTAMYLCATSRDAIRIGTGEAFFGQGTRLTVV.

The chain employs TRBV5-1 and TRBJ2-1, with a possible D match to TRBD1 (6 bases). The germline CDR1 and CDR2 sequences are SGHRS and YFSETQ. The CDR3 loop spans 15 amino acids. V lost 3 bases to trimming and J lost 6 bases, with 16 bases between them. The CDR3 coding sequence is TGCGCCAGCAGCTCGAGAGTGCAGGGGACCAATGAGCAGTTCTTC. This translates into CASSSRVQGTNEQFF. The whole variable domain, filled in from reference TRBV5-1 and TRBJ2-1, reads KAGVTQTPRYLIKTRGQQVTLSCSPISGHRSVSWYQQTPGQGLQFLFEYFSETQRNKGNFPGRFSGRQFSNSRSEMNVSTLELGDSALYLCASSSRVQGTNEQFFGPGTRLTVL.

V gene TRBV29-1 combines with J gene TRBJ1-1, with a tentative D call TRBD1 (5 bases). The CDR3 has 13 amino acids. Germline V lookup: CDR1 SQVTM, CDR2 ANQGSEA. Trimming removed 1 base at V and 7 bases at J, with 13 bases between. The DNA for the CDR3 is TGCAGCGTTGAAGTAAGGGGATTGAGTGAAGCTTTCTTT. This gives the protein CSVEVRGLSEAFF.